The clone carrying this T cell receptor beta chain has a handful of counts. The antigen is unknown. This entry comes from a study of cytomegalovirus exposure and HLA in healthy donors. Study-wide points: What was likely a sequencing artifact was a cluster of highly shared sequence variants. A later analysis by the authors found several of the most significant clusters apparently linked to common viral pathogens. Specificity for CMV antigens was confirmed in vitro for a few of the CMV-associated chains.

The CDR3 extends over 12 amino acids. The V gene's germline CDR1 is SQVTM and CDR2 ANQGSEA. Trimming took 6 bases from V and 7 from J, leaving 15 bases between them. Use of 60 Vbeta and 13 Jbeta primers characterized the PCR. Assay used: immunoSEQ multiplex PCR; TCRdb lists only in-frame clones, some missing. The sample records about 160,000 clones, about 80% being singletons. The genes are TRBV29-1 and TRBJ1-1; D is ambiguous. Input material: PBMCs. This clonotype originated in a man aged 30-40 years in good health and CMV-seronegative. The CDR3 DNA follows: TGCAGCGTAACTGGACGGGGTTATGAAGCTTTCTTT. Protein: CSVTGRGYEAFF.